One sample yielded the 14 T cell receptor beta chains listed below, sequenced in a study of blood T cell repertoires in COVID-19. TCRdb's table, derived via immunoSEQ multiplex PCR, lists solely in-frame clones and lacks some. The profile shows under 300,000 clones, around 87% of them singletons. Sample: PBMCs or T cells enriched from blood (not recorded which). The receptors derive from a woman aged 50 to 60 who had recovered from COVID-19.

V is TRBV6-5 and J is TRBJ2-7; 10 nucleotides agree with TRBD1. Trimming removed 6 bases from V and 3 bases from J; junction bases left unmatched: 5. CDR1 and CDR2 from the germline V gene are MNHEY and SVGAGI. The CDR3 is 14 amino acids. In nucleotides, the CDR3 is TGTGCCAGCAGGTCCGGGACAGGGGTCTACGAGCAGTACTTC. Its protein product is CASRSGTGVYEQYF.

The rearrangement joins TRBV21-1 to TRBJ2-7; no DNA check was done on the table's D call, TRBD2. TRBV21-1 is a recognized pseudogene. The CDR3 spans 14 residues. The CDR3: CASSKGRAGYEQYF. The CDR3 DNA reads TGTGCCAGCAGCAAAGGGAGAGCGGGTTACGAGCAGTACTTC.

CDR3 amino acids: CASSFGDRNYGYTF. The CDR3 nucleotides are TGTGCCAGCAGCTTCGGGGACAGGAACTATGGCTACACCTTC. V and J are TRBV7-2 and TRBJ1-2; 8 bases are a match to TRBD1. The junction had 2 bases not matched to a gene; V was cut back by 3 bases and J by 2 bases. The length of the CDR3 is 14 residues. Germline-derived CDR1 and CDR2 are SGHTA and FQGNSA.

The V gene is TRBV11-2, the J gene TRBJ1-2, with D hard to call. The V and J ends lost 3 bases and 8 bases respectively, with 7 bases between them. Germline V gene sequence: CDR1 SGHAT, CDR2 FQNNGV. The CDR3 covers 11 residues. CDR3 nucleotide sequence: TGTGCCAGCAGCTTGTTTGGCGGCTACACCTTC. Amino acids: CASSLFGGYTF. The variable domain in full, with the rest retrieved from reference TRBV11-2 and TRBJ1-2, is EAGVAQSPRYKIIEKRQSVAFWCNPISGHATLYWYQQILGQGPKLLIQFQNNGVVDDSQLPKDRFSAERLKGVDSTLKIQPAKLEDSAVYLCASSLFGGYTFGSGTRLTVV.

The chain couples TRBV6-5 to TRBJ1-5; tentative D call: TRBD1 (6 bases). Trimming took off 2 bases at V and 3 bases at J, with 11 bases between the two ends. The CDR3 is 15 residues long. Germline V gene lookup returns CDR1 MNHEY and CDR2 SVGAGI. CDR3 nucleotides: TGTGCCAGCAGTTACCGAACAGGGCACAATCAGCCCCAGCATTTT. Its protein product is CASSYRTGHNQPQHF.

This chain links TRBV2 with TRBJ1-2; D perhaps matches TRBD1 (5 bases). The CDR3 spans 15 residues. Germline CDR1 and CDR2: SNHLY and FYNNEI. Trimming cost V 8 bases and J 6 bases, with 22 bases left between them. CDR3 nucleotides: TGTGCCAGCCTACGGTTCCCCAGGTTCAGGGATGGCTACACCTTC. Translated: CASLRFPRFRDGYTF. Complete variable domain (other parts from reference TRBV2 and TRBJ1-2): EPEVTQTPSHQVTQMGQEVILRCVPISNHLYFYWYRQILGQKVEFLVSFYNNEISEKSEIFDDQFSVERPDGSNFTLKIRSTKLEDSAMYFCASLRFPRFRDGYTFGSGTRLTVV.

The J gene is TRBJ2-1, the V gene TRBV27; 8 bases align to TRBD1. CDR3 size: 16 residues. V trimming: 5 bases; J trimming: 5 bases; junction bases outside the gene matches: 11. Germline CDR1 is MNHEY and CDR2 is SMNVEV (reference sequence). The CDR3 region is CASSVVVGQGHNEQFF. CDR3 nucleotide sequence: TGTGCCAGCAGTGTCGTGGTAGGACAGGGCCACAATGAGCAGTTCTTC.

The chain has TRBV28 and TRBJ2-3; 15 bases line up with TRBD2. Germline lookup yields CDR1 MDHEN and CDR2 SYDVKM. The CDR3 totals 17 residues. The J segment lost 2 bases and the V segment lost 5 bases, leaving 5 bases of the junction unmatched. The CDR3 coding sequence is TGTGCCAGCAGTCTCTGGACTAGCGGGAGGGCCACAGATACGCAGTATTTT. Its translation: CASSLWTSGRATDTQYF.

This clone appeared a few times. The rearrangement uses TRBV30 and TRBJ2-6; 9 bases are a match to TRBD2. CDR1 and CDR2 (germline): GTSNPN, SVGIG (reference sequence). This CDR3 comprises 16 residues. V was clipped by 3 bases and J by 2 bases; unmatched bases: 5. CDR3 DNA sequence: TGTGCCTGGAGCGTAGCGGGAGTCACTGGGGCCAACGTCCTGACTTTC. Residues: CAWSVAGVTGANVLTF.

The chain employs TRBV6-2 or TRBV6-3 and TRBJ2-7; 10 bases agree with TRBD1. With 2 bases clipped from V and 4 bases from J, the junction kept 14 bases outside the gene matches. Germline-derived CDR1 and CDR2 are MNHEY and SVGEGT. The CDR3 is 18 residues long. CDR3 sequence reads: CASSYPRFGTGEIYEQYF. The CDR3 nucleotides are TGTGCCAGCAGTTACCCTCGGTTCGGGACAGGGGAAATTTACGAGCAGTACTTC.

This clone was picked up a small number of times. CDR3 DNA: TGTGCCATCAAAGGAGGGGGGGCGAACACTGAAGCTTTCTTT. It translates to CAIKGGGANTEAFF. The chain carries TRBV10-3 and TRBJ1-1; possible D gene TRBD1, 6 bases. V shed 7 bases and J shed 1 base, with 13 bases lying between them. Germline V gene data show CDR1 as ENHRY and CDR2 as SYGVKD. The CDR3 has 14 amino acids.

V usage is TRBV7-9 and J usage is TRBJ2-1, with TRBD2 matching 9 bases. The CDR3 consists of 14 residues. V lost 3 bases, J lost 5 bases, and 2 bases stayed unmatched. Germline V lookup: CDR1 SEHNR, CDR2 FQNEAQ (reference sequence). The CDR3 DNA reads as TGTGCCAGCAGCTTGACTAGCGGAGACAATGAGCAGTTCTTC. Its protein product is CASSLTSGDNEQFF.

The chain couples TRBV19 to TRBJ1-4, with D perhaps matching TRBD1 (6 bases). The germline V and J ends were trimmed by 1 base and 6 bases, with 9 bases remaining between them. The germline gives CDR1 LNHDA, CDR2 SQIVND (reference sequence). This CDR3 spans 14 amino acids. The CDR3 loop is CASSIGTGYEKLFF. CDR3 nucleotide sequence: TGTGCCAGTAGTATAGGTACAGGGTATGAAAAACTGTTTTTT.

The rearrangement joins TRBV2 to TRBJ1-1; no definite D call. Trimming pared 7 bases from V and 1 base from J, leaving 10 bases between. The CDR3 spans 13 residues. Germline CDR1 and CDR2: SNHLY and FYNNEI. Written as DNA, the CDR3 is TGTGCCAGCAACTTACGGGAGAACACTGAAGCTTTCTTT. Its translation is CASNLRENTEAFF.